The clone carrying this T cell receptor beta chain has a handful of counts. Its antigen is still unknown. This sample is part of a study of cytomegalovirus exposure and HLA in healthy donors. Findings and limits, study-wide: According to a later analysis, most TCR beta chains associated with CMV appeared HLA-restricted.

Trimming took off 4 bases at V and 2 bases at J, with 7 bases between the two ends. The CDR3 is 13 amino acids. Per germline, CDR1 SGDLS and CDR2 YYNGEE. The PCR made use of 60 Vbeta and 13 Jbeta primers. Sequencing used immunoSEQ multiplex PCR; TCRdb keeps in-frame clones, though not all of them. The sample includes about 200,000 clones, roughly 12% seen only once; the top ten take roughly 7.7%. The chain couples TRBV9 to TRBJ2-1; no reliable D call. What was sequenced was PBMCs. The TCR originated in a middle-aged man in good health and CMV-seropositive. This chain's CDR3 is CASSSSPYNEQFF. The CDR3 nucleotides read TGTGCCAGCAGCTCGAGTCCCTACAATGAGCAGTTCTTC.